This section outlines one TCR beta chain sequence together with its context. This record belongs to a study of blood T cell repertoires in COVID-19. Study-wide background: There were acute and convalescent COVID-19 samples, and they came from the United States, Italy and Spain. Sources were T cells, B-cell-depleted T cells, or PBMCs; the material itself was cDNA or gDNA.

CDR1 is MDHEN, CDR2 SYDVKM, per germline. This CDR3 is 18 amino acids long. J lost 0 bases, V lost 2 bases, and 8 bases had no gene match. Original handling: How many nucleated cells were present was estimated from reference gene primer amplification. The repertoire was sequenced with immunoSEQ multiplex PCR; TCRdb's copy has only in-frame clones and lacks some. D and trimming were read from the DNA, whereas the V and J calls and clone size are those reported in that table. The data contain approximately 210,000 clones, 65% to 85% of them singletons. The sample taken for sequencing was peripheral blood. This TCR was recovered from a man aged 45 to 65 with active or convalescent COVID-19. V gene TRBV28 combines with J gene TRBJ1-4; TRBD1 agrees at 8 bases. CDR3 sequence (DNA): TGTGCCAGCAGTTTAGTTGGCAGGGGGCTAGCAACTAATGAAAAACTGTTTTTT. Its protein is CASSLVGRGLATNEKLFF.